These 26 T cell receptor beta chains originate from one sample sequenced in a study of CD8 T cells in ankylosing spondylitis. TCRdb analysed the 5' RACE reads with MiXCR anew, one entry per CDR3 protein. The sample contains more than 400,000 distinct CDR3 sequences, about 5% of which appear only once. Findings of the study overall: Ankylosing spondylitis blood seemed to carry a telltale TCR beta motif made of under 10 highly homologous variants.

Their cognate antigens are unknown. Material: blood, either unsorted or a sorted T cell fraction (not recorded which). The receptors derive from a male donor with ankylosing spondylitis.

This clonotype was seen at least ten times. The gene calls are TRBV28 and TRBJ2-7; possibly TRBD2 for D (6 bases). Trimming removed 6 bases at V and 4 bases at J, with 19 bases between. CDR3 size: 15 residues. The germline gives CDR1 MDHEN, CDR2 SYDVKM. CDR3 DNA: TGTGCCAGCAGCCCGTTGACCCGGCGGGGATACGAGCAGTACTTC. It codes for CASSPLTRRGYEQYF.

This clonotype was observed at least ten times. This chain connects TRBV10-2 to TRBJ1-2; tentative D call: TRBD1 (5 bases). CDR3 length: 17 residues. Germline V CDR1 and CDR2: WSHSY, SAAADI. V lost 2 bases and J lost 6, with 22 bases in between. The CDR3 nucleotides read TGCGCCAGCAGTGAGGTCGCCAGGGCGGCTTCTACCCATGGCTACACCTTC. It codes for CASSEVARAASTHGYTF.

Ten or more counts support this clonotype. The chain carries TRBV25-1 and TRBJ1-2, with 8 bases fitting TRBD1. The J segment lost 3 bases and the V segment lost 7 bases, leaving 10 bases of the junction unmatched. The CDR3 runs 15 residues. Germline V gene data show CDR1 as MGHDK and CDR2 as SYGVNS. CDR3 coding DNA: TGTGCCAGCAACCCCGGACAGGGACAATACTATGGCTACACCTTC. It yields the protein CASNPGQGQYYGYTF.

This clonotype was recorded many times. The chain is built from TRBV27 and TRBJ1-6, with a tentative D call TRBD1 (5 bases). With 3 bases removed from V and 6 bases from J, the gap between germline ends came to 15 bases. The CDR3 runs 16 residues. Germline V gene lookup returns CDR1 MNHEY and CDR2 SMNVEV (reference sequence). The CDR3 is CASSLVKGRANSPLHF. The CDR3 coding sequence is TGTGCCAGCAGTTTGGTAAAGGGACGTGCTAATTCACCCCTCCACTTT.

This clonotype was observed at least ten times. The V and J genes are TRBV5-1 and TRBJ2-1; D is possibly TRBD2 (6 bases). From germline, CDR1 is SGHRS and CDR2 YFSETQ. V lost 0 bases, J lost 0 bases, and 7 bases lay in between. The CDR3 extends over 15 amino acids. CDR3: CASSLVAVSYNEQFF. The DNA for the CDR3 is TGCGCCAGCAGCTTGGTAGCGGTCTCCTACAATGAGCAGTTCTTC.

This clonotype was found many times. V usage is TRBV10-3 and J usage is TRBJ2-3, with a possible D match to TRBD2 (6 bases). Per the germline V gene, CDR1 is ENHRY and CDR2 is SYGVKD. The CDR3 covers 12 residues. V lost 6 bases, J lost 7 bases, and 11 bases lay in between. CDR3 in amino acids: CAISPGGNTQYF. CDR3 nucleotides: TGTGCCATCAGCCCTGGGGGGAATACGCAGTATTTT.

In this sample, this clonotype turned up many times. The CDR3 DNA is TGCGCCAGCAGCTTGGAGGCAGGAGCCTACTACGAGCAGTACTTC. This translates into CASSLEAGAYYEQYF. The chain employs TRBV5-1 and TRBJ2-7; D remains ambiguous. Germline V gene lookup returns CDR1 SGHRS and CDR2 YFSETQ. Trimming left V 0 bases short and J 3 bases short, with 13 bases between. The CDR3 contains 15 residues.

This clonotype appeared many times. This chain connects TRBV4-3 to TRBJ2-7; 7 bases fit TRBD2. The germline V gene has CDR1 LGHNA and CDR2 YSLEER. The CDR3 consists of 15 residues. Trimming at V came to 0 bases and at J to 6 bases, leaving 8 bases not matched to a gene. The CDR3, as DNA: TGCGCCAGCAGCCAAGATGTATACGGGAGGAGCGAGCAGTACTTC. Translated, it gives CASSQDVYGRSEQYF.

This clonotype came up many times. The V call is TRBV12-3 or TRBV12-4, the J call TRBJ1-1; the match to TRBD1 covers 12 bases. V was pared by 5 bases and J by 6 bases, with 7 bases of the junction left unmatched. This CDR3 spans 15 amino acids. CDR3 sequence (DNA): TGTGCCAGCAGTGACTCCGGGACAGGGGGCTCTGAAGCTTTCTTT. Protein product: CASSDSGTGGSEAFF.

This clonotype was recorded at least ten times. CDR3 in amino acids: CAISPQREAYEQYF. CDR3 bases: TGTGCCATCAGCCCGCAGCGGGAAGCCTACGAGCAGTACTTC. The chain is built from TRBV10-3 and TRBJ2-7; 7 bases fit TRBD2. In germline, CDR1 is ENHRY, CDR2 SYGVKD. The CDR3 extends over 14 amino acids. V gave up 6 bases and J gave up 2 bases; unmatched junction bases: 7.

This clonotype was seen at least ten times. The CDR3 nucleotides read TGTGCCAGCAGCTTGCTCTATGGCTACACCTTC. It yields the protein CASSLLYGYTF. The chain carries TRBV7-9 and TRBJ1-2; D gene unclear. The germline V gene has CDR1 SEHNR and CDR2 FQNEAQ (reference sequence). CDR3 size: 11 residues. V lost 3 bases and J lost 4, with 3 bases in between.

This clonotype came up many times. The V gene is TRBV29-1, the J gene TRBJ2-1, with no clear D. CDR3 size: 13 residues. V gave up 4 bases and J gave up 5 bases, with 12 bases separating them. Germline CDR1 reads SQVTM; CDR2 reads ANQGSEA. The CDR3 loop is CSVVRIGDNEQFF. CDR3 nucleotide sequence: TGCAGCGTTGTAAGAATCGGAGACAATGAGCAGTTCTTC.

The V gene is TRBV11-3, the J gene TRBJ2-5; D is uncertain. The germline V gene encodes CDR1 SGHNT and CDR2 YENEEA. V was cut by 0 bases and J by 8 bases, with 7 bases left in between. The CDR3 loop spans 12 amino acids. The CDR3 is CASSLEGRTQYF. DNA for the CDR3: TGTGCCAGCAGCTTAGAAGGCCGCACCCAGTACTTC. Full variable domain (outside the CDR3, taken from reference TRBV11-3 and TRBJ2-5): EAGVVQSPRYKIIEKKQPVAFWCNPISGHNTLYWYLQNLGQGPELLIRYENEEAVDDSQLPKDRFSAERLKGVDSTLKIQPAELGDSAVYLCASSLEGRTQYFGPGTRLLVL.

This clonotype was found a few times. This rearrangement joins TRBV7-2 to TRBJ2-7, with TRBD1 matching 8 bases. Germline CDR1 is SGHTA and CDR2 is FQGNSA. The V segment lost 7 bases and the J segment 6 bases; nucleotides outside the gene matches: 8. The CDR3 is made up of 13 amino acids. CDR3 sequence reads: CASTLRTGFEQYF. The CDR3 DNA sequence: TGTGCCAGCACTCTACGGACAGGGTTCGAGCAGTACTTC.

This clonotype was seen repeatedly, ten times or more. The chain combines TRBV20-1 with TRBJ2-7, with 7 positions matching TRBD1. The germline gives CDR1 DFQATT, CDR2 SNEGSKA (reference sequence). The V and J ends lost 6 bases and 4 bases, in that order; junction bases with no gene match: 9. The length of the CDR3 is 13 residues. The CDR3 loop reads CSATDRVLYEQYF. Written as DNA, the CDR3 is TGCAGTGCAACAGACAGGGTTTTATACGAGCAGTACTTC.

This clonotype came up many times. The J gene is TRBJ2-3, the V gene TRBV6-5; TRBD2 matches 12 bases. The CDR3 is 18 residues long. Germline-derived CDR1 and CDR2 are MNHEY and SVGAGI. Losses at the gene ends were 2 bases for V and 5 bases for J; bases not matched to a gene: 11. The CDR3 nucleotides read TGTGCCAGCAGTTACCCACTACTAGCGGGGGGTAGTGTAGATACGCAGTATTTT. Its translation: CASSYPLLAGGSVDTQYF.

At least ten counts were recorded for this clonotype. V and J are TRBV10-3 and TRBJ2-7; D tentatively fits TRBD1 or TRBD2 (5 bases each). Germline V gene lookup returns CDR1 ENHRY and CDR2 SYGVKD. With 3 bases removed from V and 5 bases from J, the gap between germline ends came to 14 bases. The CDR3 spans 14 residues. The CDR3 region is CAISDSGTANEQYF. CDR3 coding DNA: TGTGCCATCAGTGATTCCGGGACGGCTAACGAGCAGTACTTC.

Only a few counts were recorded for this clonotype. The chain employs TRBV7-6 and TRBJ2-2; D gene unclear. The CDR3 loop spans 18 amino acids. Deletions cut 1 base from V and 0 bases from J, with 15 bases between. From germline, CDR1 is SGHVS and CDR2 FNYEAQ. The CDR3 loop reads CASSLEASELSNTGELFF. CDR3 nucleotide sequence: TGTGCCAGCAGCTTAGAGGCGTCAGAGCTATCGAACACCGGGGAGCTGTTTTTT.

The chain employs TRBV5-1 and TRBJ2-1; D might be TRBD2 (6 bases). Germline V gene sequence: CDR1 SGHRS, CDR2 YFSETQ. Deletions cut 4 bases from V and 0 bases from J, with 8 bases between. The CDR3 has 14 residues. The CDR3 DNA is TGCGCCAGCAGCGGGGACTTCTCCTACAATGAGCAGTTCTTC. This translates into CASSGDFSYNEQFF.

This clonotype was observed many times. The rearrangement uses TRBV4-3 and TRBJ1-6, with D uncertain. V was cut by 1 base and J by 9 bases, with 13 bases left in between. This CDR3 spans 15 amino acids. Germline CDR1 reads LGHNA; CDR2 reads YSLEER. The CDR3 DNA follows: TGCGCCAGCAGCCAAGGTTTGGAGTATGGTTCACCCCTCCACTTT. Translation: CASSQGLEYGSPLHF.

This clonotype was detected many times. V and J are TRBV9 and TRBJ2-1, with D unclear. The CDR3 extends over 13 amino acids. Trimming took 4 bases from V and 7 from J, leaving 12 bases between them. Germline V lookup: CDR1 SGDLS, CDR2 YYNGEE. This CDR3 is CASSPTGWNEQFF. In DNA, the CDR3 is TGTGCCAGCAGCCCTACCGGTTGGAATGAGCAGTTCTTC.

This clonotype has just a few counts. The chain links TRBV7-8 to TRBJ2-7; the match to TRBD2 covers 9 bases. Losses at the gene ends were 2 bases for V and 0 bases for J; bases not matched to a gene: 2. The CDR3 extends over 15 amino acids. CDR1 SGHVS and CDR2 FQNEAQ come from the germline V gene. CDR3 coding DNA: TGTGCCAGCAGCTTATATAGCGGGAGCTCCTACGAGCAGTACTTC. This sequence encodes CASSLYSGSSYEQYF.

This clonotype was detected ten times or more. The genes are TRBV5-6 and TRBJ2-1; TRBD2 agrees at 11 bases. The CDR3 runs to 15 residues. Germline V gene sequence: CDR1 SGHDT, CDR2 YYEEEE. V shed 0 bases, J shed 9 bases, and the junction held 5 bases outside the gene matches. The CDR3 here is CASSLVAGGPGEQFF. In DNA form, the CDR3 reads TGTGCCAGCAGCTTGGTAGCGGGAGGGCCCGGTGAGCAGTTCTTC.

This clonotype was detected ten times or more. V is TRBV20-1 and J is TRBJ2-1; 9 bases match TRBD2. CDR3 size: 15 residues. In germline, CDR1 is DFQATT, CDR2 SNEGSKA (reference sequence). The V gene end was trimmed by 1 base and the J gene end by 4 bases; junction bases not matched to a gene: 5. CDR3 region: CSARAVTSGYNEQFF. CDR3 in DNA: TGCAGTGCTAGAGCAGTGACTAGCGGATACAATGAGCAGTTCTTC.

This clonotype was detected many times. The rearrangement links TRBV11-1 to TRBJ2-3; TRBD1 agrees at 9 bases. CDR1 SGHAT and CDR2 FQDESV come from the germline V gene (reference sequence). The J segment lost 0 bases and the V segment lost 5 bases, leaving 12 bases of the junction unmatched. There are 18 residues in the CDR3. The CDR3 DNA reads TGTGCCAGCAGCACTAGGGGCAGACAGGGGGGAAGCACAGATACGCAGTATTTT. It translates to CASSTRGRQGGSTDTQYF.

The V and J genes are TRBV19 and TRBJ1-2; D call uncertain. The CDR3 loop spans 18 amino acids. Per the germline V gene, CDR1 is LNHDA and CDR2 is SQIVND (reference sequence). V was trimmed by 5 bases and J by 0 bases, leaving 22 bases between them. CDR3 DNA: TGTGCCAGTAGTTTAGGGCCACAAAGGACGGATTCTAACTATGGCTACACCTTC. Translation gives CASSLGPQRTDSNYGYTF.